This entry features one T cell receptor beta chain sequence. Its antigen remains unidentified. Deep-level settings were used for running the assay. Assay used: immunoSEQ multiplex PCR; TCRdb lists only in-frame clones, some missing. The table lists nearly 2 million clones, about 95% of them singletons. CD45RO-negative, CCR7-selected cells formed the naive CD8 fraction, which excluded terminally differentiated effector memory CD45RA+ cells. All donors were healthy HIV-negative adults lacking recent acute infections or vaccinations. This entry comes from a study of shared clonotypes between healthy human individuals. There are 15 residues in the CDR3. Germline V lookup: CDR1 SQVTM, CDR2 ANQGSEA. The V segment lost 0 bases and the J segment 8 bases; nucleotides outside the gene matches: 11. Study-wide points: The generation probabilities recorded for non-shared clonotypes fell below those of clonotypes shared by all four donors.

Sequenced input: naive CD8+ T cells sorted from blood. The rearrangement links TRBV29-1 to TRBJ1-2; 8 bases fit TRBD1. The sequence derives from a man between 18 and 29 years old in good health. Written as DNA, the CDR3 is TGCAGCGTTGAAGATAGATTTAAGACAGGGGAGGGCTACACCTTC. Amino acid sequence: CSVEDRFKTGEGYTF.